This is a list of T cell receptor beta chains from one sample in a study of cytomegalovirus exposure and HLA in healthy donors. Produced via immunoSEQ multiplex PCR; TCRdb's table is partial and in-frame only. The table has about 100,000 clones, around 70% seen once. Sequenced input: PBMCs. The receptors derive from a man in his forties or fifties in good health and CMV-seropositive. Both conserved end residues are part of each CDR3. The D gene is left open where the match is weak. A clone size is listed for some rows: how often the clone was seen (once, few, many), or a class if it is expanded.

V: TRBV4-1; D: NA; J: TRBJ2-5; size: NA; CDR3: CASSQDVSGTSYQETQYF; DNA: TGCGCCAGCAGCCAAGATGTCAGCGGTACGTCGTACCAAGAGACCCAGTACTTC
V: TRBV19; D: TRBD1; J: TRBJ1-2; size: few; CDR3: CASSIDLFRGQNYGYTF; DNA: TGTGCCAGTAGTATAGATCTATTCAGGGGGCAGAACTATGGCTACACCTTC
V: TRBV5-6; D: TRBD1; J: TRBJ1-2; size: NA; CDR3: CASSSYTGGSNYGYTF; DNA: TGTGCCAGCAGCTCATACACAGGGGGGTCGAACTATGGCTACACCTTC
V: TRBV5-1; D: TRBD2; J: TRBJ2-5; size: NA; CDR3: CASSRDGTSGETQYF; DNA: TGCGCCAGCAGCCGGGACGGGACTAGCGGGGAGACCCAGTACTTC
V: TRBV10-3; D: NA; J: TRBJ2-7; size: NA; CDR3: CAISESNGAYEQYF; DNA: TGTGCCATCAGTGAGTCGAACGGAGCCTACGAGCAGTACTTC
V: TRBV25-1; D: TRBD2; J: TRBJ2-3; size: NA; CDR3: CASSWREGPDTQYF; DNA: TGTGCCAGCAGTTGGCGGGAGGGCCCAGATACGCAGTATTTT
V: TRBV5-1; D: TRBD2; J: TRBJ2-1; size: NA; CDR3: CASNIAGHNEQFF; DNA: TGCGCCAGCAATATAGCGGGCCACAATGAGCAGTTCTTC
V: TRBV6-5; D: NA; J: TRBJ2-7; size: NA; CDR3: CASSYSNGGYEQYF; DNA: TGTGCCAGCAGTTACTCGAACGGTGGCTACGAGCAGTACTTC
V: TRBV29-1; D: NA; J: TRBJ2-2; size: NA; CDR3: CSVEKQGNTGELFF; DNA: TGCAGCGTTGAAAAACAGGGGAACACCGGGGAGCTGTTTTTT
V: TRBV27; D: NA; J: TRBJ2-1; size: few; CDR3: CASVEGATSEQFF; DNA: TGTGCCAGCGTGGAGGGGGCCACCAGTGAGCAGTTCTTC
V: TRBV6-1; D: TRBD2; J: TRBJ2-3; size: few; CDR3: CASSELAGGPDTQYF; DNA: TGTGCCAGCAGTGAACTAGCGGGAGGGCCAGATACGCAGTATTTT
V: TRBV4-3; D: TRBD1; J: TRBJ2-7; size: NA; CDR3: CASSHRQGPSYEQYF; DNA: TGCGCCAGCAGCCACCGACAGGGACCTTCCTACGAGCAGTACTTC
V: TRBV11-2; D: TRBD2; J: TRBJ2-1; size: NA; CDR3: CASSLGGTSVSYNEQFF; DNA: TGTGCCAGCAGCTTAGGCGGGACTAGCGTCTCCTACAATGAGCAGTTCTTC
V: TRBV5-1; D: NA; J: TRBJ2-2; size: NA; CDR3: CASRPTSLETGELFF; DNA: TGCGCCAGCAGACCTACTAGCCTCGAGACCGGGGAGCTGTTTTTT
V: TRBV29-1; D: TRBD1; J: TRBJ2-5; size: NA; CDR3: CSATALGTAAPETQYF; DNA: TGCAGCGCTACTGCCCTCGGGACAGCTGCCCCGGAGACCCAGTACTTC
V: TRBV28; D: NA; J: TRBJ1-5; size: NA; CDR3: CASMQSNQPQHF; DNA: TGTGCCAGCATGCAGAGCAATCAGCCCCAGCATTTT
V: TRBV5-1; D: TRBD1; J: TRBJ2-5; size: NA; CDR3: CASSLEGQVIQETQYF; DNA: TGCGCCAGCAGCTTGGAGGGACAGGTCATCCAAGAGACCCAGTACTTC
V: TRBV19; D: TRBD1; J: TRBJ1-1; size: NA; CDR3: CASSITTGGMNTEAFF; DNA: TGTGCCAGTAGTATTACGACAGGGGGGATGAACACTGAAGCTTTCTTT
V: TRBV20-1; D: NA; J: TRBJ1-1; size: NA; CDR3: CSAWGTEAFF; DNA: TGCAGTGCTTGGGGGACAGAAGCTTTCTTT
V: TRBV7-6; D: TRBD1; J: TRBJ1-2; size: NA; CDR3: CASSPGQDYGYTF; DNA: TGTGCCAGCAGTCCCGGACAGGACTATGGCTACACCTTC
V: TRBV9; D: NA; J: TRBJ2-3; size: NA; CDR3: CASSVWGRTQYF; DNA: TGTGCCAGCAGCGTATGGGGGCGTACGCAGTATTTT
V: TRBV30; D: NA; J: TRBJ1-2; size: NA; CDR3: CAWRRQGGSYGYTF; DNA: TGTGCCTGGAGGCGTCAGGGAGGAAGCTATGGCTACACCTTC
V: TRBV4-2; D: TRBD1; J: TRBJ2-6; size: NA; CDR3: CASSLSVRGLGANVLTF; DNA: TGTGCCAGCAGCCTTAGTGTCAGGGGGCTTGGGGCCAACGTCCTGACTTTC
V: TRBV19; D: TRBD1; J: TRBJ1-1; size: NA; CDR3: CASSHRGMNTEAFF; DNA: TGTGCCAGTAGTCACAGGGGTATGAACACTGAAGCTTTCTTT
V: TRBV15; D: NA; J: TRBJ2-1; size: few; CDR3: CATSSGSAYNEQFF; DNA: TGTGCCACCAGCAGCGGGAGTGCCTACAATGAGCAGTTCTTC
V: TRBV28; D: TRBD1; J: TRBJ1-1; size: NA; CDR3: CATLRGQGASGTEAFF; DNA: TGTGCCACCCTAAGGGGACAGGGGGCCTCAGGCACTGAAGCTTTCTTT
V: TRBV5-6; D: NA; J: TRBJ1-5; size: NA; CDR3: CASTVGGRGDQPQHF; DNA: TGTGCCAGCACCGTTGGGGGACGGGGGGATCAGCCCCAGCATTTT
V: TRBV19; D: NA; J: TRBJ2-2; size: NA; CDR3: CASVRQGNAGELFF; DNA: TGTGCCAGCGTGCGGCAGGGGAACGCCGGGGAGCTGTTTTTT
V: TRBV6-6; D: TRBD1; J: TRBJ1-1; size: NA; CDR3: CASSYSPNRGRTEAFF; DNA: TGTGCCAGCAGTTACTCGCCCAACAGGGGTAGGACTGAAGCTTTCTTT
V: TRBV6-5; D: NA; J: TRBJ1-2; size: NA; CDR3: CASSYSRAGEPYGYTF; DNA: TGTGCCAGCAGTTACTCGAGGGCAGGGGAGCCATATGGCTACACCTTC
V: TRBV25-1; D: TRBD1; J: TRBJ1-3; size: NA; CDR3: CASSELTPGGASGNTIYF; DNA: TGTGCCAGCAGTGAATTAACACCAGGGGGCGCGTCTGGAAACACCATATATTTT
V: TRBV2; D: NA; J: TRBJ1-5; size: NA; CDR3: CASSRQSNQPQHF; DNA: TGTGCCAGCAGTAGACAGAGCAATCAGCCCCAGCATTTT
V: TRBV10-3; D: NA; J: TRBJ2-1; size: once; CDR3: CAIVPGTYNEQFF; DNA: TGTGCCATCGTCCCGGGAACCTACAATGAGCAGTTCTTC
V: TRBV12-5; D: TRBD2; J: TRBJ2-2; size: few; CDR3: CASGLALVEGLAGGRTGELFF; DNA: TGTGCTAGTGGTTTGGCCCTGGTTGAGGGACTAGCGGGAGGAAGGACCGGGGAGCTGTTTTTT
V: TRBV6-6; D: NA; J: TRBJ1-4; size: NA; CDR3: CASKGPRWEKLFF; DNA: TGTGCCAGCAAGGGGCCCCGGTGGGAAAAACTGTTTTTT
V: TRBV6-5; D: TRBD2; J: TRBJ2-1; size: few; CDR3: CASSKSLGGYNEQFF; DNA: TGTGCCAGCAGTAAGTCGCTGGGAGGGTACAATGAGCAGTTCTTC
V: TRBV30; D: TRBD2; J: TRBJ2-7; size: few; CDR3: CAWSAMLAGGYEQYF; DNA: TGTGCCTGGAGTGCGATGCTAGCGGGAGGATACGAGCAGTACTTC
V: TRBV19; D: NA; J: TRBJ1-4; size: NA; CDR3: CASNPRGNPNEKLFF; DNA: TGTGCCAGTAACCCGCGGGGTAACCCAAATGAAAAACTGTTTTTT